This TCR beta chain was sequenced in a study of blood T cell repertoires in COVID-19. Here immunoSEQ multiplex PCR was the method, and the copy in TCRdb shows in-frame clones only, minus some. The data contain some 80,000 clones, about 86% of them singletons. The sample consisted of peripheral blood. This TCR was sampled from a woman over 75 in a cohort sampled during active or convalescent COVID-19.

The CDR3 here is CASSTTGTGGRKTQYF. CDR3 sequence (DNA): TGTGCCAGCAGTACTACCGGGACAGGGGGCCGAAAGACCCAGTACTTC. V usage is TRBV28 and J usage is TRBJ2-5; 12 bases fit TRBD1. Germline V gives CDR1 MDHEN, CDR2 SYDVKM. The CDR3 is made up of 16 amino acids. J was trimmed by 6 bases and V by 5 bases; bases with no gene match: 10.